This is a list of T cell receptor beta chains from one sample in a study of cytomegalovirus exposure and HLA in healthy donors. The assay was immunoSEQ multiplex PCR, and TCRdb's table has in-frame clones only and misses some. The sample consists of 75,000 to 90,000 clones, roughly 85% of them appearing once. The specimen was PBMCs. These receptors were taken from a man aged 35-49 years in good health and CMV-seropositive. Both conserved end residues are part of each CDR3. Fields, in order: V gene, D gene, J gene, clone size, CDR3 DNA, CDR3 protein. A D gene is named only where the DNA matches it firmly. Rows may omit the clone size; those that give it use once, few, many or a size class.

V: TRBV28
D: TRBD1
J: TRBJ1-4
size: .
DNA: TGTGCCAGCAGTATGAGGACAGGGGGCAACGAAAAACTGTTTTTT
CDR3: CASSMRTGGNEKLFF

V: TRBV13
D: .
J: TRBJ2-7
size: .
DNA: TGTGCCAGCAGCCATCTCCAGACGGACAGAGACTACGAGCAGTACTTC
CDR3: CASSHLQTDRDYEQYF

V: TRBV28
D: .
J: TRBJ1-6
size: .
DNA: TGTGCCAGCACACACACCAGGCAGGCCAATTCACCCCTCCACTTT
CDR3: CASTHTRQANSPLHF

V: TRBV2
D: TRBD1
J: TRBJ2-7
size: .
DNA: TGTGCCAGCAGTGAAGCCGGACAGGGATCCTACGAGCAGTACTTC
CDR3: CASSEAGQGSYEQYF

V: TRBV11-3
D: TRBD1
J: TRBJ2-7
size: few
DNA: TGTGCCAGCAGCGGAGGGACAGGGAATGGCGAGCAGTACTTC
CDR3: CASSGGTGNGEQYF

V: TRBV7-2
D: TRBD2
J: TRBJ2-7
size: .
DNA: TGTGCCAGCAGCACAAGGACTAGCGGGAGGTACGAGCAGTACTTC
CDR3: CASSTRTSGRYEQYF

V: TRBV9
D: .
J: TRBJ2-5
size: .
DNA: TGTGCCAGCAGCGTACAGGGAATGTCGGAGACCCAGTACTTC
CDR3: CASSVQGMSETQYF

V: TRBV5-1
D: .
J: TRBJ1-2
size: .
DNA: TGCGCCAGCAGCTTCTTGGGGGGAGATAGCTATGGCTACACCTTC
CDR3: CASSFLGGDSYGYTF

V: TRBV7-9
D: .
J: TRBJ1-1
size: .
DNA: TGTGCCAGCAGCTCCCCGGGACACTTCGGGGCTTTCTTT
CDR3: CASSSPGHFGAFF

V: TRBV19
D: .
J: TRBJ1-5
size: few
DNA: TGTGCCAGTAGTAAAGGGGCTAACAATCAGCCCCAGCATTTT
CDR3: CASSKGANNQPQHF

V: TRBV7-9
D: TRBD1
J: TRBJ1-4
size: .
DNA: TGTGCCAGCAGCCGGCCGGGACAGGCAAATGAAAAACTGTTTTTT
CDR3: CASSRPGQANEKLFF

V: TRBV10-2
D: TRBD1
J: TRBJ2-7
size: .
DNA: TGCGCCAGCATCGGGACAGGGGGCGAGCAGTACTTC
CDR3: CASIGTGGEQYF

V: TRBV11-2
D: .
J: TRBJ1-3
size: .
DNA: TGTGCCAGCAGTACCGACAGTAGCTCTGGAAACACCATATATTTT
CDR3: CASSTDSSSGNTIYF

V: TRBV28
D: TRBD1
J: TRBJ2-4
size: .
DNA: TGTGCCAGCAGTTTCCCCGGGACAGTAGCCAAAAACATTCAGTACTTC
CDR3: CASSFPGTVAKNIQYF

V: TRBV4-1
D: TRBD2
J: TRBJ2-1
size: .
DNA: TGCGCCAGCAGCCCGACTAGCGGGAGGGCCCCGGGGTTATACAATGAGCAGTTCTTC
CDR3: CASSPTSGRAPGLYNEQFF

V: TRBV27
D: .
J: TRBJ2-3
size: .
DNA: TGTGCCAGCAGTACCGCCGGGACAAAGCAGTATTTT
CDR3: CASSTAGTKQYF

V: TRBV5-1
D: TRBD2
J: TRBJ2-1
size: .
DNA: TGCGCCAGCAGCTTGGGGTCGCTAGCGGGGGGGCGAAATGAGCAGTTCTTC
CDR3: CASSLGSLAGGRNEQFF

V: TRBV7-9
D: TRBD1
J: TRBJ2-7
size: .
DNA: TGTGCCAGCAGCTTAGGACAGGGGGCAGGTGAGCAGTACTTC
CDR3: CASSLGQGAGEQYF

V: TRBV7-8
D: .
J: TRBJ2-3
size: .
DNA: TGTGCCAGCAGCTTAGGGACATCAGATACGCAGTATTTT
CDR3: CASSLGTSDTQYF

V: TRBV5-1
D: TRBD1
J: TRBJ2-5
size: .
DNA: TGCGCCAGCAGCTTGGGGCCGAGGGACAGCGACGGGCAGACCCAGTACTTC
CDR3: CASSLGPRDSDGQTQYF

V: TRBV10-2
D: .
J: TRBJ2-2
size: .
DNA: TGCGCCAGCACAAGGACAGCGAACACCGGGGAGCTGTTTTTT
CDR3: CASTRTANTGELFF

V: TRBV27
D: TRBD2
J: TRBJ2-1
size: .
DNA: TGTGCCAGCACCCCAGCGGGAGGCCTCTACAATGAGCAGTTCTTC
CDR3: CASTPAGGLYNEQFF

V: TRBV21-1
D: .
J: TRBJ1-1
size: .
DNA: TGTGCCAGCAGCAAATCGTACCTCGTAGGGGCAGCGAACACTGAAGCTTTCTTT
CDR3: CASSKSYLVGAANTEAFF

V: TRBV19
D: .
J: TRBJ2-1
size: once
DNA: TGTGCCACCAACGAGCCCGGCTCCCGGGGCAATGAGCAGTTCTTC
CDR3: CATNEPGSRGNEQFF

V: TRBV5-4
D: TRBD2
J: TRBJ2-6
size: .
DNA: TGTGCCAGCAGCACTACTAGCGGGAGTTTTGGGGCCAACGTCCTGACTTTC
CDR3: CASSTTSGSFGANVLTF

V: TRBV7-9
D: TRBD1
J: TRBJ1-1
size: .
DNA: TGTGCCAGTGACAGGGAAGGGACTGAAGCTTTCTTT
CDR3: CASDREGTEAFF

V: TRBV6-5
D: TRBD2
J: TRBJ2-1
size: .
DNA: TGTGCCAGCAGTTACTACGGACTAGCGGGAAGTGAGCAGTTCTTC
CDR3: CASSYYGLAGSEQFF

V: TRBV5-1
D: .
J: TRBJ1-3
size: .
DNA: TGCGCCAGCAGCTTGGTAGCAGGGGCCGGAAACACCATATATTTT
CDR3: CASSLVAGAGNTIYF

V: TRBV6-1
D: TRBD1
J: TRBJ2-3
size: .
DNA: TGTGCCAGCAATAGCGGGACAGGGGACACAGATACGCAGTATTTT
CDR3: CASNSGTGDTDTQYF

V: TRBV28
D: TRBD2
J: TRBJ2-7
size: .
DNA: TGTGCCAGCAGCCGAGCGGGAGCGTCCTTCTACGAGCAGTACTTC
CDR3: CASSRAGASFYEQYF

V: TRBV7-7
D: TRBD2
J: TRBJ2-5
size: .
DNA: TGTGCTAGCAGCTTCGGTCTAGCGGCCAGGACCCAGTACTTC
CDR3: CASSFGLAARTQYF

V: TRBV14
D: .
J: TRBJ2-7
size: few
DNA: TGTGCCAGCTCCGACTTCTACGAGCAGTACTTC
CDR3: CASSDFYEQYF

V: TRBV6-1
D: TRBD1
J: TRBJ2-2
size: .
DNA: TGTGCCAGCACAATGGACAGGGGGCACACCGGGGAGCTGTTTTTT
CDR3: CASTMDRGHTGELFF

V: TRBV5-1
D: TRBD2
J: TRBJ2-5
size: .
DNA: TGCGCCAGCAGCTTGCCGGGGGGGACCCAGTACTTC
CDR3: CASSLPGGTQYF

V: TRBV6-6
D: .
J: TRBJ1-5
size: .
DNA: TGTGCCAGCACCCCGGGGATGGCAGCAAGAAGTCAGCCCCAGCATTTT
CDR3: CASTPGMAARSQPQHF

V: TRBV5-1
D: .
J: TRBJ2-1
size: .
DNA: TGCGCCAGCAGCTTGGTGGGTACAGGTGAGCAGTTCTTC
CDR3: CASSLVGTGEQFF

V: TRBV19
D: .
J: TRBJ1-6
size: .
DNA: TGTGCCAGTAGTATCGATATAGGGGATACGGGTTCACCCCTCCACTTT
CDR3: CASSIDIGDTGSPLHF

V: TRBV6-1
D: TRBD1
J: TRBJ1-4
size: medium-sized
DNA: TGTGCCAGCAGTTTGGGGACAGTTAATGAAAAACTGTTTTTT
CDR3: CASSLGTVNEKLFF

V: TRBV5-1
D: .
J: TRBJ2-5
size: .
DNA: TGCGCCAGCAGCTTGGCCCGGGAGACCCAGTACTTC
CDR3: CASSLARETQYF

V: TRBV2
D: TRBD1
J: TRBJ1-4
size: .
DNA: TGTGCCAGCAGATTTCCAGGGACAGGGTATGAAAAACTGTTTTTT
CDR3: CASRFPGTGYEKLFF

V: TRBV15
D: .
J: TRBJ1-6
size: .
DNA: TGTGCCACCAGCTGGAGCAGGGGTAGCAATTCACCCCTCCACTTT
CDR3: CATSWSRGSNSPLHF

V: TRBV27
D: .
J: TRBJ2-7
size: once
DNA: TGTGCCAGCAGTTTAGCGGGAACGACCTACGAGCAGTACTTC
CDR3: CASSLAGTTYEQYF

V: TRBV30
D: .
J: TRBJ1-2
size: .
DNA: TGTGCCTGGAGTGGTCAGTTACACGCTAACTATGGCTACACCTTC
CDR3: CAWSGQLHANYGYTF

V: TRBV30
D: .
J: TRBJ1-3
size: few
DNA: TGTGCCTGGAGTGGGGACTTAGGCTCTGGAAACACCATATATTTT
CDR3: CAWSGDLGSGNTIYF

V: TRBV5-1
D: TRBD1
J: TRBJ2-7
size: .
DNA: TGCGCCAGCAGCGCGGGGACAGGGGGGGTCTACGAGCAGTACTTC
CDR3: CASSAGTGGVYEQYF

V: TRBV7-9
D: TRBD2
J: TRBJ2-7
size: few
DNA: TGTGCCAGCAGCTTAGTTCCCAGCGGGAGCTACGAGCAGTACTTC
CDR3: CASSLVPSGSYEQYF

V: TRBV2
D: TRBD1
J: TRBJ2-5
size: .
DNA: TGTGCCAGCAGTGTCCGGGACAGAGTTTACCAAGAGACCCAGTACTTC
CDR3: CASSVRDRVYQETQYF

V: TRBV6-5
D: TRBD1
J: TRBJ2-7
size: .
DNA: TGTGCCAGCAGTTACTCGATTACAGGGGGGTACGAGCAGTACTTC
CDR3: CASSYSITGGYEQYF

V: TRBV9
D: .
J: TRBJ2-2
size: once
DNA: TGTGCCAGCAGCGTACCTAGCGGGGAGCTGTTTTTT
CDR3: CASSVPSGELFF

V: TRBV5-4
D: TRBD1
J: TRBJ2-5
size: .
DNA: TGTGCCAGCAGCACGGACAGGGACTTTTTGGGGACCCAGTACTTC
CDR3: CASSTDRDFLGTQYF

V: TRBV5-5
D: .
J: TRBJ2-1
size: .
DNA: TGTGCCAGCAGCTTGTTAGCCCAGACAGGCACTTTCAATGAGCAGTTCTTC
CDR3: CASSLLAQTGTFNEQFF

V: TRBV6-5
D: TRBD1
J: TRBJ1-5
size: .
DNA: TGTGCCAGCAGGGCAGGGGGCAGTCAGCCCCAGCATTTT
CDR3: CASRAGGSQPQHF

V: TRBV6-1
D: TRBD1
J: TRBJ2-2
size: few
DNA: TGTGCCAGCAAGGGACAGGGGTACACCGGGGAGCTGTTTTTT
CDR3: CASKGQGYTGELFF

V: TRBV12-5
D: TRBD2
J: TRBJ2-7
size: .
DNA: TGTGCTAGTGGTTTGAATCCAGCGGGGGGCCGCTACGAGCAGTACTTC
CDR3: CASGLNPAGGRYEQYF

V: TRBV6-5
D: .
J: TRBJ2-7
size: .
DNA: TGTGCCAGCAGCCTAAGAGGATACGAGCAGTACTTC
CDR3: CASSLRGYEQYF